This TCR beta chain was sequenced for a study of cytomegalovirus exposure and HLA in healthy donors. The germline CDR1 and CDR2 sequences are SGHTA and FQGTGA. The length of the CDR3 is 13 residues. V was clipped by 5 bases and J by 4 bases; unmatched bases: 3. The PCR was carried out with 60 Vbeta primers and 13 Jbeta primers. Generated by immunoSEQ multiplex PCR, the TCRdb table keeps only in-frame clones and is missing some. Counted here are around 110,000 clones, roughly 80% occurring once; the ten biggest clones make up over 20%. The TCR sequence derives from a man aged 30 to 45 in good health and CMV-seropositive. The sample consisted of PBMCs. The genes are TRBV7-3 and TRBJ1-2; 8 bases align to TRBD1. In DNA, the CDR3 is TGTGCCAGCAGCCCTGGACAGGGCTATGGCTACACCTTC. It translates to CASSPGQGYGYTF. Filled out from reference TRBV7-3 and TRBJ1-2, the complete variable domain reads GAGVSQTPSNKVTEKGKYVELRCDPISGHTALYWYRQSLGQGPEFLIYFQGTGAADDSGLPNDRFFAVRPEGSVSTLKIQRTERGDSAVYLCASSPGQGYGYTFGSGTRLTVV.